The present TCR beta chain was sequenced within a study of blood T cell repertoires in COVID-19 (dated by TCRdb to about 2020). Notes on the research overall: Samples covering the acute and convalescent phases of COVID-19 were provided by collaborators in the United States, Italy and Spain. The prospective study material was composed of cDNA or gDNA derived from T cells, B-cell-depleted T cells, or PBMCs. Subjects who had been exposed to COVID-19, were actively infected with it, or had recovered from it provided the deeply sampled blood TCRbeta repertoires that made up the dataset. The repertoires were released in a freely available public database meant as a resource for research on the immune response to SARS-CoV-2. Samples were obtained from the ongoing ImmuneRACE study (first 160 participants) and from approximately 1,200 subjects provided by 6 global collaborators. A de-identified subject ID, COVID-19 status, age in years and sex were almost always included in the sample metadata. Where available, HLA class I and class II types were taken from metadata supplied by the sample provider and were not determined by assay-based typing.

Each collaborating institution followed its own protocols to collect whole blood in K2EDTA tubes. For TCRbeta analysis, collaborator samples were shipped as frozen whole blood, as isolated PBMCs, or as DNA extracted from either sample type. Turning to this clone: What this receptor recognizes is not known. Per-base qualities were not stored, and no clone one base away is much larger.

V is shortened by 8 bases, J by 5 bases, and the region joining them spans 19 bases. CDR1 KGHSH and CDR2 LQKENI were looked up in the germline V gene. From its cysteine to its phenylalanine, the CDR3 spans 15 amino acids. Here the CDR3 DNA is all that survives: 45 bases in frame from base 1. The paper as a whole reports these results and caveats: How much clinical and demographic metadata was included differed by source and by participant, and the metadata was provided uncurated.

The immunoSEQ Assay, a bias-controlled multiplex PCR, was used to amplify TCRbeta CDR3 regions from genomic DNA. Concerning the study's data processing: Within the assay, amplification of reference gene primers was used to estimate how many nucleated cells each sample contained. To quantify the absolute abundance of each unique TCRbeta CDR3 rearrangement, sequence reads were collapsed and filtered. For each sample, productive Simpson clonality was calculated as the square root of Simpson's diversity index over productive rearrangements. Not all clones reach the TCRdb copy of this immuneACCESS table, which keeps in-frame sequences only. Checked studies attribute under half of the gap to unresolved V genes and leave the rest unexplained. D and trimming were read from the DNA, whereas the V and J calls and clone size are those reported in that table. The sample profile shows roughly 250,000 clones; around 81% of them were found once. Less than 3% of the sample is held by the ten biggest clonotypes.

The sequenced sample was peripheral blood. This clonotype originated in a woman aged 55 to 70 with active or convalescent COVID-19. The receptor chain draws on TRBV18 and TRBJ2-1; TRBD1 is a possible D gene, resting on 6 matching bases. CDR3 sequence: CASGRGQTTHNEQFF. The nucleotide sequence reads TGTGCCAGCGGGAGAGGACAGACCACACACAATGAGCAGTTCTTC.